One sample yielded the 10 T cell receptor beta chains listed below, sequenced in a study of blood T cell repertoires in COVID-19. Some clones are missing from TCRdb's copy, which holds only in-frame ones; the method was immunoSEQ multiplex PCR. The sample contains 100,000 to 150,000 clones, around 82% of which appear only once. Material for sequencing was peripheral blood. Source of these receptors: a human donor in a cohort sampled during active COVID-19.

The chain carries TRBV5-1 and TRBJ2-3; maybe TRBD2 (6 bases). The germline V gene encodes CDR1 SGHRS and CDR2 YFSETQ. This CDR3 comprises 13 residues. V was trimmed by 3 bases and J by 4 bases, leaving 9 bases between them. DNA of the CDR3: TGCGCCAGCAGCTACCGGGACTCAGATACGCAGTATTTT. It is translated as CASSYRDSDTQYF. Drawing the rest from reference TRBV5-1 and TRBJ2-3, the complete variable domain is KAGVTQTPRYLIKTRGQQVTLSCSPISGHRSVSWYQQTPGQGLQFLFEYFSETQRNKGNFPGRFSGRQFSNSRSEMNVSTLELGDSALYLCASSYRDSDTQYFGPGTRLTVL.

There are a few counts of this clone. The rearrangement uses TRBV21-1 and TRBJ1-2; TRBD1, the table's D call, lacks a check against the DNA. TRBV21-1 is classified as a pseudogene. This CDR3 has 12 residues. The CDR3 loop is CASAGQGYGYTF. The CDR3, as DNA: TGTGCCAGCGCCGGACAGGGGTATGGCTACACCTTC.

This chain uses TRBV5-1 with TRBJ2-3; D perhaps matches TRBD2 (6 bases). The ends were cut back, 2 bases at V and 6 bases at J, with 16 bases in the middle. CDR3 size: 15 residues. CDR1 is SGHRS, CDR2 YFSETQ, per germline. CDR3 nucleotide sequence: TGCGCCAGCAGCTTCGGGGGACTCCCAGGGGATACGCAGTATTTT. This sequence encodes CASSFGGLPGDTQYF.

The table lists this clone with a count of one. The chain uses TRBV4-2 and TRBJ1-1; D unresolved. The CDR3 covers 13 residues. V gave up 1 base and J gave up 1 base, with 4 bases separating them. CDR1 LGHNA and CDR2 YNFKEQ come from the germline V gene. CDR3 loop: CASSQGRNTEAFF. The CDR3 DNA follows: TGTGCCAGCAGCCAAGGGAGGAACACTGAAGCTTTCTTT.

V and J are TRBV5-1 and TRBJ2-3; D is perhaps TRBD1 (6 bases). Germline CDR1 reads SGHRS; CDR2 reads YFSETQ. This CDR3 is built from 14 residues. V lost 4 bases and J lost 2, with 11 bases in between. For the CDR3, the DNA is TGCGCCAGCAGCCTGGGACACGACACAGATACGCAGTATTTT. Translation gives CASSLGHDTDTQYF. Variable domain in full (rest from reference TRBV5-1 and TRBJ2-3): KAGVTQTPRYLIKTRGQQVTLSCSPISGHRSVSWYQQTPGQGLQFLFEYFSETQRNKGNFPGRFSGRQFSNSRSEMNVSTLELGDSALYLCASSLGHDTDTQYFGPGTRLTVL.

The J gene is TRBJ1-5, the V gene TRBV20-1, with D perhaps TRBD1 (6 bases). From germline, CDR1 is DFQATT and CDR2 SNEGSKA (reference sequence). The ends were cut back, 3 bases at V and 3 bases at J, with 15 bases in the middle. The CDR3 loop spans 15 amino acids. The CDR3 nucleotides read TGCAGTGCTAGTTTCGCGGGGGCGAACAATCAGCCCCAGCATTTT. This encodes CSASFAGANNQPQHF.

This clone has a single count. The rearrangement joins TRBV9 to TRBJ1-1; 8 bases align to TRBD1. The V and J ends lost 4 bases and 3 bases, in that order; junction bases with no gene match: 8. Germline assignment: CDR1 SGDLS and CDR2 YYNGEE. This CDR3 has 15 residues. CDR3 loop: CASSIRTGRDTEAFF. In DNA, the CDR3 is TGTGCCAGCAGCATCCGGACAGGGCGGGACACTGAAGCTTTCTTT.

V is TRBV6-2 or TRBV6-3 and J is TRBJ1-5; D is possibly TRBD1 (5 bases). Per germline, CDR1 MNHEY and CDR2 SVGEGT. Trimming shortened V by 2 bases and J by 3 bases, and 17 bases separated the two germline ends. This CDR3 contains 17 residues. The CDR3 DNA follows: TGTGCCAGCAGTTACCCCGGGGGAGGGACCTACAATCAGCCCCAGCATTTT. Translating gives CASSYPGGGTYNQPQHF.

The V and J genes are TRBV5-6 and TRBJ2-3, with 9 bases identical to TRBD2. V lost 0 bases and J lost 2; bases outside the gene matches: 4. The CDR3 sequence is 16 residues long. Germline V lookup: CDR1 SGHDT, CDR2 YYEEEE. This chain's CDR3 is CASSLGRGGSTDTQYF. The CDR3 DNA reads TGTGCCAGCAGCTTGGGGCGGGGGGGCTCCACAGATACGCAGTATTTT.

As for this clone: Other DNA sequences from this sample encode an identical CDR3 as well. The gene calls are TRBV3-1 (or the pseudogene TRBV3-2) and TRBJ2-7; D is possibly TRBD1 (6 bases). The germline V gene has CDR1 LGHDT and CDR2 YNNKEL (reference sequence). The CDR3 is 14 residues long. V lost 0 bases to trimming and J lost 4 bases, with 10 bases between them. The DNA of the CDR3 is TGTGCCAGCAGCCAAGAAGGCACAGGGTACGAGCAGTACTTC. This translates into CASSQEGTGYEQYF.